This TCR beta chain appears in the sequencing data of a study of blood T cell repertoires in COVID-19. Study background: From T cells, B-cell-depleted T cells, or PBMCs came the material, which was cDNA or gDNA.

Enrollment of patients from Seattle took place during active infection, with longitudinal follow-up. The germline V gene has CDR1 SEHNR and CDR2 FQNEAQ (reference sequence). Both ends counted, the CDR3 spans 18 residues. Turning to this clone: The DNA is left out, because the CDR3 cannot be placed on it with certainty; the CDR3 is given as TCRdb lists it.

TCRdb's copy holds only in-frame clones and misses some; the assay was immunoSEQ multiplex PCR. The sample has some 300,000 clones; under 90% are singletons. The clonotype was recovered from a woman in her 30s with COVID-19, enrolled during active disease. The J gene is TRBJ2-1, the V gene TRBV7-9; the table calls TRBD2, which could not be checked here. The sequencing sample was made of peripheral blood. CDR3 in amino acids: CASSFGPGGGVSYNEQFF.